These T cell receptor beta chains were read from a single sample in a study of post-analysis software for immune sequencing data. Each CDR3 protein gets one entry after TCRdb re-called the PCR reads with MiXCR. The sample contains over 300,000 distinct CDR3 sequences, around 33% of which appear only once. Sequenced material: blood. Receptors were obtained from a girl aged 10-17 years with multiple sclerosis. The CDR3 runs from the conserved cysteine through the conserved F or W. The D gene is left open where the match is weak. The listing skips clone size in some rows; elsewhere it reads once, few, many or a size class.

V gene: TRBV10-3; clone size: -; D gene: -; J gene: TRBJ1-2; CDR3 protein: CAISEDRIGANYGYTF; CDR3 DNA: TGTGCCATCAGTGAGGACAGGATTGGGGCTAACTATGGCTACACCTTC
V gene: TRBV7-2; clone size: -; D gene: -; J gene: TRBJ2-2; CDR3 protein: CASSLGDISIPTGELFF; CDR3 DNA: TGTGCCAGCAGCTTGGGAGACATTTCCATTCCGACCGGGGAGCTGTTTTTT
V gene: TRBV20-1; clone size: few; D gene: -; J gene: TRBJ1-6; CDR3 protein: CSAWLGGEGGSPLHF; CDR3 DNA: TGCAGTGCCTGGCTCGGGGGCGAGGGGGGATCACCCCTCCACTTT
V gene: TRBV7-2; clone size: -; D gene: TRBD1; J gene: TRBJ1-4; CDR3 protein: CASSAQQGAGTNEKLFF; CDR3 DNA: TGTGCCAGCAGCGCACAACAGGGGGCGGGGACTAATGAAAAACTGTTTTTT
V gene: TRBV6-5; clone size: -; D gene: -; J gene: TRBJ1-1; CDR3 protein: CASSYSIGLNTEAFF; CDR3 DNA: TGTGCCAGCAGTTACTCGATAGGACTGAACACTGAAGCTTTCTTT
V gene: TRBV20-1; clone size: -; D gene: TRBD1; J gene: TRBJ2-5; CDR3 protein: CSASRGTAKETQYF; CDR3 DNA: TGCAGTGCTAGCCGAGGGACAGCTAAAGAGACCCAGTACTTC
V gene: TRBV5-6; clone size: few; D gene: -; J gene: TRBJ2-7; CDR3 protein: CASSTGQAISYEQYF; CDR3 DNA: TGTGCCAGCAGCACAGGACAAGCAATTTCCTACGAGCAGTACTTC
V gene: TRBV13; clone size: few; D gene: -; J gene: TRBJ1-5; CDR3 protein: CASAFGGARSNQPQHF; CDR3 DNA: TGTGCCAGCGCCTTTGGGGGGGCCAGGAGCAATCAGCCCCAGCATTTT
V gene: TRBV5-1; clone size: many; D gene: -; J gene: TRBJ2-5; CDR3 protein: CASSETRETQYF; CDR3 DNA: TGCGCCAGCAGCGAGACCCGGGAGACCCAGTACTTC
V gene: TRBV20-1; clone size: few; D gene: -; J gene: TRBJ2-7; CDR3 protein: CSAYRLYEQYF; CDR3 DNA: TGCAGTGCTTACAGACTCTACGAGCAGTACTTC
V gene: TRBV5-1; clone size: many; D gene: -; J gene: TRBJ2-1; CDR3 protein: CASSRGRRSYNEQFF; CDR3 DNA: TGCGCCAGCAGCAGGGGCAGGAGATCCTACAATGAGCAGTTCTTC
V gene: TRBV5-1; clone size: -; D gene: -; J gene: TRBJ2-3; CDR3 protein: CASSLNRPSTDTQYF; CDR3 DNA: TGCGCCAGCAGCTTGAACCGACCTAGCACAGATACGCAGTATTTT
V gene: TRBV20-1; clone size: few; D gene: -; J gene: TRBJ1-1; CDR3 protein: CSARGNPSAEAFF; CDR3 DNA: TGCAGTGCTAGAGGGAACCCGTCCGCTGAAGCTTTCTTT
V gene: TRBV20-1; clone size: many; D gene: -; J gene: TRBJ2-7; CDR3 protein: CSARVGLRAYEQYF; CDR3 DNA: TGCAGTGCTAGAGTCGGATTAAGGGCCTACGAGCAGTACTTC
V gene: TRBV7-2; clone size: -; D gene: TRBD1; J gene: TRBJ2-5; CDR3 protein: CASSRQGTEETQYF; CDR3 DNA: TGTGCCAGCAGCCGACAGGGGACGGAAGAGACCCAGTACTTC
V gene: TRBV15; clone size: -; D gene: -; J gene: TRBJ1-2; CDR3 protein: CATSRDVFGGYGYTF; CDR3 DNA: TGTGCCACCAGCAGAGATGTGTTCGGAGGATATGGCTACACCTTC
V gene: TRBV7-2; clone size: -; D gene: TRBD2; J gene: TRBJ2-7; CDR3 protein: CASSLSGLAVGEQYF; CDR3 DNA: TGTGCCAGCAGCTTATCGGGTCTAGCGGTTGGGGAGCAGTACTTC